This T cell receptor (beta chain) was captured by sequencing in a study of blood T cell repertoires in COVID-19. Study at large: Material from acute and convalescent COVID-19 was sourced from the United States, Italy and Spain.

Participants, roughly 18 to 90 years old, spanned around 26 US areas. Participants' reported clinical history set cohort assignment. The V gene end was trimmed by 4 bases and the J gene end by 7 bases; junction bases not matched to a gene: 3. Germline CDR1 and CDR2: KGHDR and SFDVKD. The CDR3 is 13 amino acids. The repertoire was sequenced with immunoSEQ multiplex PCR; TCRdb's copy has only in-frame clones and lacks some. Of 150,000 to 200,000 clones detected, approximately 80% appear once; the ten largest clones hold around an eighth. The clonotype comes from a man in his fifties or sixties who had been exposed to COVID-19. This chain connects TRBV24-1 to TRBJ2-1, with 7 bases that match TRBD1. Sequencing was carried out using PBMCs or T cells enriched from blood (not recorded which). The DNA of the CDR3 is TGTGCCACCAGTGAAAAGACAGGGAATGAGCAGTTCTTC. This translates into CATSEKTGNEQFF.